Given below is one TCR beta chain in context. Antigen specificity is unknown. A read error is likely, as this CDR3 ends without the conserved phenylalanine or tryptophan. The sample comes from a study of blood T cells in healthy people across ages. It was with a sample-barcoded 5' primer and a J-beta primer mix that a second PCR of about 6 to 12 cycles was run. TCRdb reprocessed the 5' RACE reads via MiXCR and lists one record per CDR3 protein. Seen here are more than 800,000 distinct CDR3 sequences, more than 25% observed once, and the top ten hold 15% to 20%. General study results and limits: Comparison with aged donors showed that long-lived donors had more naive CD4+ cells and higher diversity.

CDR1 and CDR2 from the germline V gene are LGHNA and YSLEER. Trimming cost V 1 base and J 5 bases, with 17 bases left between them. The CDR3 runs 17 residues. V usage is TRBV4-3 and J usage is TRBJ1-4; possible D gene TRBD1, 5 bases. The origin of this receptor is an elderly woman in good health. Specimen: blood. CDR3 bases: TGCGCCAGCAGCCAAGCCCCCTCGCCGGGGGGAAATGAAAAACTGTTTGTT. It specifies CASSQAPSPGGNEKLFV.